These 26 T cell receptor beta chains share one sample of origin, sequenced in a study of shared clonotypes between healthy human individuals (dated by TCRdb to the early 2020s). Library prep was done by the immunoSEQ multiplex PCR assay. TCRdb took this table from immuneACCESS and kept in-frame rearrangements with V and J called. Such tables lack part of the clones; where checked against another copy, unresolved V genes explain under half of the gap, and the rest is unexplained. The sample table holds around 2.1 million clones, of which 85% to 95% were seen once. More than 1.5% of the sample comes from the top ten. For the CD8 naive samples, CD45RO-negative cells were positively selected for CCR7, yielding a CD45RA+CCR7+ population from which TemRA cells were excluded. The sample comprised naive CD8+ T cells from PBMCs. What the cell subset or site label conveys for this sample: CD45RA+CCR7+. The receptors shown here come from a young man in good health. Some clones in this sample may be carry-over from other donors' samples.

The chain has TRBV7-2 and TRBJ2-1; 9 bases are a match to TRBD2. Germline V lookup: CDR1 SGHTA, CDR2 FQGNSA. This CDR3 has 16 amino acids. Trimming removed 5 bases from V and 4 bases from J; junction bases left unmatched: 9. CDR3 sequence (DNA): TGTGCCAGCAGCCGGACTAGCGAGTTGGTATACAATGAGCAGTTCTTC. Translating it yields CASSRTSELVYNEQFF.

The V and J genes are TRBV28 and TRBJ2-6; maybe TRBD1 (5 bases). V was trimmed by 3 bases and J by 0 bases, leaving 12 bases between them. The germline CDR1 and CDR2 sequences are MDHEN and SYDVKM. The CDR3 totals 17 residues. CDR3 sequence: CASSLPGHLSGANVLTF. The CDR3 DNA is TGTGCCAGCAGTTTGCCAGGGCACCTCTCTGGGGCCAACGTCCTGACTTTC.

About this clone: This same CDR3 is encoded by further DNA sequences in the sample. This chain links TRBV28 with TRBJ2-7; D ambiguous. CDR3 length: 13 amino acids. Germline V lookup: CDR1 MDHEN, CDR2 SYDVKM. Trimming took off 3 bases at V and 0 bases at J, with 6 bases between the two ends. In nucleotides, the CDR3 is TGTGCCAGCAGTTTCCAGAGCTCCTACGAGCAGTACTTC. Translating it yields CASSFQSSYEQYF.

The gene calls are TRBV30 and TRBJ2-2; possible D gene TRBD2, 5 bases. This CDR3 spans 16 amino acids. Germline V gene data show CDR1 as GTSNPN and CDR2 as SVGIG (reference sequence). V was clipped by 0 bases and J by 0 bases, with 11 bases between them. CDR3 DNA sequence: TGTGCCTGGAGTGTAGTCGTCGGGACGAACACCGGGGAGCTGTTTTTT. This codes for CAWSVVVGTNTGELFF.

The V and J genes are TRBV28 and TRBJ2-5; D perhaps matches TRBD1 (6 bases). Looked up from germline, CDR1 is MDHEN and CDR2 is SYDVKM. The CDR3 is 13 residues long. V was shortened by 1 base and J by 5 bases, with 8 bases between the two germline ends. In DNA form, the CDR3 reads TGTGCCAGCAGTTTATACAGGGAGGAGACCCAGTACTTC. Translation gives CASSLYREETQYF.

This clone was seen once. The chain is built from TRBV4-3 and TRBJ2-5, with D perhaps matching TRBD2 (5 bases). The J call could be wrong; TRBJ2-7 is a better fit for the DNA end. CDR3 length: 14 residues. Germline V gives CDR1 LGHNA, CDR2 YSLEER. The CDR3 reads CASSSGLSSYEQYF. The CDR3 DNA reads TGCGCCAGCAGCTCCGGACTTAGCTCCTACGAGCAGTACTTC.

The chain has TRBV19 and TRBJ2-7, with D perhaps TRBD2 (7 bases). CDR3 length equals 14 residues. Trimming took 5 bases from V and 4 from J, leaving 15 bases between them. Per germline, CDR1 LNHDA and CDR2 SQIVND (reference sequence). The CDR3: CASSRREGGYEQYF. The CDR3 nucleotides are TGTGCCAGTAGTCGGAGGGAGGGGGGATACGAGCAGTACTTC. Variable domain in full (rest from reference TRBV19 and TRBJ2-7): DGGITQSPKYLFRKEGQNVTLSCEQNLNHDAMYWYRQDPGQGLRLIYYSQIVNDFQKGDIAEGYSVSREKKESFPLTVTSAQKNPTAFYLCASSRREGGYEQYFGPGTRLTVT.

The V call is TRBV11-2, the J call TRBJ1-4; the D is unclear. This CDR3 is built from 13 residues. V was shortened by 6 bases and J by 7 bases, with 12 bases between the two germline ends. Germline V CDR1 and CDR2: SGHAT, FQNNGV. As DNA, the CDR3 is TGTGCCAGCAGGGGGATCCTGGGTGAAAAACTGTTTTTT. Encoded protein: CASRGILGEKLFF.

This chain connects TRBV7-6 to TRBJ2-7, with D possibly TRBD1 on 6 matching bases. Germline V gene sequence: CDR1 SGHVS, CDR2 FNYEAQ. V lost 5 bases and J lost 4, with 15 bases in between. The CDR3 extends over 14 amino acids. The CDR3: CASSAPGTPYEQYF. CDR3 DNA: TGTGCCAGCAGCGCCCCCGGGACACCTTACGAGCAGTACTTC.

The J gene is TRBJ2-7, the V gene TRBV25-1, with 15 bases fitting TRBD2. The trim removed 4 bases at V and 1 base at J, leaving 2 bases unmatched. The CDR3 extends over 16 amino acids. CDR1 and CDR2 from the germline V gene are MGHDK and SYGVNS. The CDR3 loop reads CASSGGLAGGSYEQYF. The CDR3 coding sequence is TGTGCCAGCAGTGGGGGACTAGCGGGAGGTTCCTACGAGCAGTACTTC.

This chain connects TRBV28 to TRBJ2-5; TRBD2 might be the D (7 bases). Trimming took 3 bases from V and 1 from J, leaving 12 bases between them. This CDR3 comprises 15 residues. CDR1 is MDHEN and CDR2 is SYDVKM in the germline V gene. The CDR3 protein is CASSFGGAIQETQYF. DNA of the CDR3: TGTGCCAGCAGTTTTGGGGGGGCAATCCAAGAGACCCAGTACTTC.

The V gene is TRBV18, the J gene TRBJ2-1, with no clear D. Germline CDR1 is KGHSH and CDR2 is LQKENI. This CDR3 is built from 12 residues. V was trimmed by 3 bases and J by 7 bases, leaving 7 bases between them. The CDR3 sequence is CASSPNGNEQFF. CDR3 sequence (DNA): TGTGCCAGCTCACCTAACGGAAATGAGCAGTTCTTC.

The chain carries TRBV7-3 and TRBJ2-5; 8 bases fit TRBD1. The V gene end was trimmed by 3 bases and the J gene end by 3 bases; junction bases not matched to a gene: 0. The CDR3 consists of 13 residues. From germline, CDR1 is SGHTA and CDR2 FQGTGA. The CDR3: CASSLTGEETQYF. The CDR3 DNA follows: TGTGCCAGCAGCTTGACAGGGGAAGAGACCCAGTACTTC.

The chain has TRBV6-5 and TRBJ1-1; the D gene is possibly TRBD1 (6 bases). CDR3 size: 15 residues. Trimming stripped 4 bases from V and 4 bases from J, with 16 bases between. CDR1 and CDR2 from the germline V gene are MNHEY and SVGAGI. The CDR3 DNA sequence: TGTGCCAGCAGTTCACCACAGGGAGGGGGCACTGAAGCTTTCTTT. Translation gives CASSSPQGGGTEAFF.

CDR3 in amino acids: CASSQGQGPFDEQFF. For the CDR3, the DNA is TGTGCCAGCAGTCAAGGACAGGGGCCGTTCGATGAGCAGTTCTTC. The rearrangement joins TRBV11-3 to TRBJ2-1; 9 bases are shared with TRBD1. The V gene's germline CDR1 is SGHNT and CDR2 YENEEA. J gave up 8 bases and V 6 bases, and 11 bases lay outside the gene matches. The length of the CDR3 is 15 residues.

This chain joins TRBV18 and TRBJ2-1, with 11 nucleotides matching TRBD2. The CDR3 consists of 15 residues. J was trimmed by 8 bases and V by 2 bases; bases with no gene match: 5. Germline CDR1 reads KGHSH; CDR2 reads LQKENI. In nucleotides, the CDR3 is TGTGCCAGCTCACCAGAACTAGCGGGAGTTGATGAGCAGTTCTTC. This translates into CASSPELAGVDEQFF.

CDR3 residues: CASSFNDGYNEQFF. CDR3 nucleotides: TGCGCCAGCAGCTTTAATGACGGATACAATGAGCAGTTCTTC. The chain is built from TRBV5-1 and TRBJ2-1; D ambiguous. Germline assignment: CDR1 SGHRS and CDR2 YFSETQ. This CDR3 has 14 amino acids. Trimming shortened V by 2 bases and J by 4 bases, and 10 bases separated the two germline ends.

The chain recombines TRBV30 with TRBJ2-7, with 8 nucleotides matching TRBD2. The V segment lost 3 bases and the J segment 5 bases; nucleotides outside the gene matches: 3. Germline CDR1 is GTSNPN and CDR2 is SVGIG (reference sequence). The CDR3 covers 12 residues. CDR3 DNA: TGTGCCTGGAGCGGGAGGGTCCACGAGCAGTACTTC. This encodes CAWSGRVHEQYF.

This chain links TRBV11-1 with TRBJ2-3; D unclear. Trimming removed 5 bases from V and 0 bases from J, with 9 bases in between. This CDR3 comprises 14 residues. Germline values: CDR1 SGHAT, CDR2 FQDESV (reference sequence). The CDR3, as DNA: TGTGCCAGCAGCCCGACGGACAGCACAGATACGCAGTATTTT. The encoded protein is CASSPTDSTDTQYF. Full variable domain (remainder filled in from reference TRBV11-1 and TRBJ2-3): EAEVAQSPRYKITEKSQAVAFWCDPISGHATLYWYRQILGQGPELLVQFQDESVVDDSQLPKDRFSAERLKGVDSTLKIQPAELGDSAMYLCASSPTDSTDTQYFGPGTRLTVL.

The genes are TRBV19 and TRBJ1-2; no clear D gene. Germline V CDR1 and CDR2: LNHDA, SQIVND (reference sequence). V was pared by 5 bases and J by 7 bases, with 23 bases between. This CDR3 contains 16 residues. This chain's CDR3 is CASSEDPGYSPLGYTF. The CDR3 region has the DNA TGTGCCAGTAGTGAGGATCCGGGATACTCACCACTTGGCTACACCTTC.

The chain recombines TRBV7-2 with TRBJ2-1, with D tentatively TRBD1 or TRBD2 (5 bases each). The germline gives CDR1 SGHTA, CDR2 FQGNSA. Deletions cut 2 bases from V and 5 bases from J, with 13 bases between. This CDR3 comprises 15 residues. This CDR3 reads CASSLWGPGDNEQFF. The DNA of the CDR3 is TGTGCCAGCAGCTTATGGGGACCCGGGGACAATGAGCAGTTCTTC.

The V gene is TRBV15, the J gene TRBJ1-2; a weak D match, TRBD1 (5 bases). V gave up 4 bases and J gave up 0 bases, with 24 bases separating them. The CDR3 length is 19 residues. The germline CDR1 and CDR2 sequences are LNHNV and YYDKDF (reference sequence). The CDR3 sequence: CATSTSYVSGTSANYGYTF. CDR3 in DNA: TGTGCCACCAGCACCTCATACGTGTCGGGGACGTCGGCTAACTATGGCTACACCTTC.

The chain couples TRBV18 to TRBJ2-7, with 10 nucleotides matching TRBD2. V dropped 4 bases and J dropped 4; count of bases not matched to a gene: 4. Germline CDR1 is KGHSH and CDR2 is LQKENI. The CDR3 has 14 residues. The CDR3 bases are TGTGCCAGCTCACTTAGCGGGAGGCCGTACGAGCAGTACTTC. The encoded protein is CASSLSGRPYEQYF.

The gene calls are TRBV5-1 and TRBJ1-1; D ambiguous. V was pared by 2 bases and J by 4 bases, with 9 bases between. The CDR3 consists of 13 residues. Germline V lookup: CDR1 SGHRS, CDR2 YFSETQ. For the CDR3, the DNA is TGCGCCAGCAGCTTAAGCTGGAGCACTGAAGCTTTCTTT. Translation gives CASSLSWSTEAFF.

The chain combines TRBV7-3 with TRBJ2-3; D may be TRBD1 (6 bases). This CDR3 is built from 16 residues. Trimming left V 3 bases short and J 0 bases short, with 13 bases between. Germline V gene lookup returns CDR1 SGHTA and CDR2 FQGTGA. The CDR3 sequence is CASSFGTKTSTDTQYF. Written as DNA, the CDR3 is TGTGCCAGCAGCTTTGGGACAAAGACTAGCACAGATACGCAGTATTTT.

The chain combines TRBV7-9 with TRBJ1-1; D gene uncertain. The CDR3 consists of 14 residues. CDR1 is SEHNR, CDR2 FQNEAQ, per germline (reference sequence). Trimming stripped 4 bases from V and 6 bases from J, with 15 bases between. The CDR3 coding sequence is TGTGCCAGCAGCTCCCCTGTACGGGCCCCTGAAGCTTTCTTT. Protein: CASSSPVRAPEAFF.